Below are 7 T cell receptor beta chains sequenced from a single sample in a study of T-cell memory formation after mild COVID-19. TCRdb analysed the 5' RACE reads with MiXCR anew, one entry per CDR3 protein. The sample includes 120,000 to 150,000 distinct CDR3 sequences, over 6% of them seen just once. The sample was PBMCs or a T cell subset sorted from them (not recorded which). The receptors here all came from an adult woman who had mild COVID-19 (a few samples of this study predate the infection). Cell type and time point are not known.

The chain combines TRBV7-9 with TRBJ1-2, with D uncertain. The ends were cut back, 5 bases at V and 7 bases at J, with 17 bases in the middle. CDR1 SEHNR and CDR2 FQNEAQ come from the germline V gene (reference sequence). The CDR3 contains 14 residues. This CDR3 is CASSRGGSESGYTF. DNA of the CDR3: TGTGCCAGCAGCCGTGGAGGGAGCGAGTCTGGCTACACCTTC.

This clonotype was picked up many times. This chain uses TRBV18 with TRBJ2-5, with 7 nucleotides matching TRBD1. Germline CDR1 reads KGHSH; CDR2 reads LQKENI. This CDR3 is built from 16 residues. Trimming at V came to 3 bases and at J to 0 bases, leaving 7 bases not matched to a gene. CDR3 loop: CASSPWDRSYQETQYF. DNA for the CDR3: TGTGCCAGCTCACCGTGGGACAGATCTTACCAAGAGACCCAGTACTTC. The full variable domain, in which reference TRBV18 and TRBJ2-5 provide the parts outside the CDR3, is NAGVMQNPRHLVRRRGQEARLRCSPMKGHSHVYWYRQLPEEGLKFMVYLQKENIIDESGMPKERFSAEFPKEGPSILRIQQVVRGDSAAYFCASSPWDRSYQETQYFGPGTRLLVL.

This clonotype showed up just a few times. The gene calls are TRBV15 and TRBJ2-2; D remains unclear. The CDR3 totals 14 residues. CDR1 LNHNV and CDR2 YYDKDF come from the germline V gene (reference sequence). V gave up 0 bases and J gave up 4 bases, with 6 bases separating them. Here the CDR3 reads CATSRDGGTGELFF. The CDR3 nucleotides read TGTGCCACCAGCAGAGACGGCGGCACCGGGGAGCTGTTTTTT.

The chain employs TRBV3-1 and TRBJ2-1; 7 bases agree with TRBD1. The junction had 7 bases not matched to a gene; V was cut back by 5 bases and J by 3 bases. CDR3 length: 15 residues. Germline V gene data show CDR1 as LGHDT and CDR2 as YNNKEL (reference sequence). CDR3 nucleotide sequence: TGTGCCAGCAGCTTCCAGGGGGTAAACTACAATGAGCAGTTCTTC. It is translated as CASSFQGVNYNEQFF.

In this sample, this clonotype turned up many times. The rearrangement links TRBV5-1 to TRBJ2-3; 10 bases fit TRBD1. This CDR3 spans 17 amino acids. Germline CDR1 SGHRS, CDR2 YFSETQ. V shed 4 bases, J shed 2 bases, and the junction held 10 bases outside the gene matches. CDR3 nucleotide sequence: TGCGCCAGCAGCCTCTCAAGACAGGGGGCGATCACAGATACGCAGTATTTT. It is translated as CASSLSRQGAITDTQYF.

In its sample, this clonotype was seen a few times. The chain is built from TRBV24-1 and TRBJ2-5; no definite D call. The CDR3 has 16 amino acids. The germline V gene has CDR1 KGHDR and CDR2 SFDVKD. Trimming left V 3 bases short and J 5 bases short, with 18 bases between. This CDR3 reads CATSDNMAPSEETQYF. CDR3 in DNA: TGTGCCACCAGTGATAATATGGCCCCTAGTGAGGAGACCCAGTACTTC.

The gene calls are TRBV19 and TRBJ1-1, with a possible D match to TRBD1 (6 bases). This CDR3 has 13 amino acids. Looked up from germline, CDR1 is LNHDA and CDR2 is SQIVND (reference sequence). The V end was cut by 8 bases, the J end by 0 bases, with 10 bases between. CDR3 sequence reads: CASLTGMNTEAFF. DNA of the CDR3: TGTGCCAGTTTAACAGGGATGAACACTGAAGCTTTCTTT.